This is a list of T cell receptor beta chains from one sample in a study of CD8 T cells in ankylosing spondylitis. From the 5' RACE reads, TCRdb called clonotypes with MiXCR, one entry per CDR3 protein. The sample shows nearly 250,000 distinct CDR3 sequences, about 30% of them seen only once. Sequenced: blood, either unsorted or a sorted T cell fraction (not recorded which). Receptor source: a male donor with ankylosing spondylitis or in good health (not recorded which). The CDR3 runs from the conserved cysteine through the conserved F or W. A D gene is named only where the DNA matches it firmly. The listing skips clone size in some rows; elsewhere it reads once, few, many or a size class.

d_gene | abundance | j_gene | v_gene | CDR3aa | CDR3nt
- | - | TRBJ2-7 | TRBV20-1 | CSARDPGEVPYEQYF | TGCAGTGCTAGAGATCCGGGGGAGGTCCCCTACGAGCAGTACTTC
- | - | TRBJ2-7 | TRBV20-1 | CSDPVDNEQYF | TGCAGTGACCCCGTGGATAACGAGCAGTACTTC
TRBD1 | few | TRBJ1-5 | TRBV20-1 | CSATPRGPIAQPQHF | TGCAGTGCAACTCCTAGGGGGCCGATTGCTCAGCCCCAGCATTTT
- | - | TRBJ1-6 | TRBV7-8 | CASSLGAGNSPLHF | TGTGCCAGCAGCTTAGGGGCCGGGAATTCACCCCTCCACTTT
TRBD2 | - | TRBJ2-3 | TRBV12-3/TRBV12-4 | CASKARAGETSTDTQYF | TGTGCCAGCAAGGCCCGGGCGGGGGAGACTAGCACAGATACGCAGTATTTT
- | - | TRBJ2-6 | TRBV6-1 | CASSLLLASGANVLTF | TGTGCCAGCAGCCTCCTACTAGCTTCTGGGGCCAACGTCCTGACTTTC
TRBD1 | - | TRBJ1-6 | TRBV20-1 | CSAEPPYRGRSPLHF | TGCAGTGCCGAACCCCCATACAGGGGGCGGTCACCCCTCCACTTT
- | - | TRBJ2-3 | TRBV13 | CASSWNTQYF | TGTGCCAGCAGCTGGAATACGCAGTATTTT
TRBD2 | - | TRBJ2-1 | TRBV12-3/TRBV12-4 | CASSFPGLAGGSYNEQFF | TGTGCCAGCAGTTTCCCTGGACTAGCGGGGGGATCCTACAATGAGCAGTTCTTC
TRBD2 | - | TRBJ2-7 | TRBV6-1 | CASRKPGLPVEQYF | TGTGCCAGCAGAAAACCGGGACTACCCGTCGAGCAGTACTTC
TRBD1 | - | TRBJ1-1 | TRBV29-1 | CSAGQGGRNTEAFF | TGCAGCGCAGGACAGGGAGGACGGAACACTGAAGCTTTCTTT
TRBD1 | - | TRBJ1-1 | TRBV15 | CATNAGGNTEAFF | TGTGCCACCAACGCAGGGGGGAACACTGAAGCTTTCTTT
- | few | TRBJ1-3 | TRBV7-2 | CASSLRRGTGNTIYF | TGTGCCAGCAGCCTTCGTCGGGGAACTGGAAACACCATATATTTT
- | - | TRBJ2-3 | TRBV29-1 | CSVASDTQYF | TGCAGCGTTGCGTCCGATACGCAGTATTTT
- | - | TRBJ1-1 | TRBV5-1 | CASSPPLGGTEAFF | TGCGCCAGCAGCCCCCCGCTGGGTGGCACTGAAGCTTTCTTT
- | - | TRBJ2-3 | TRBV11-2 | CASSERRVSTDTQYF | TGTGCCAGCAGCGAGAGACGGGTTAGCACAGATACGCAGTATTTT
- | few | TRBJ1-5 | TRBV3-1 | CASSQDGGSNQPQHF | TGTGCCAGCAGCCAAGATGGAGGTAGCAATCAGCCCCAGCATTTT
- | few | TRBJ1-2 | TRBV20-1 | CSARNPLAEFYGYTF | TGCAGTGCTAGAAACCCCCTTGCAGAATTCTATGGCTACACCTTC
- | - | TRBJ2-5 | TRBV28 | CASSLTLGGETQYF | TGTGCCAGCAGTTTAACCCTTGGGGGAGAGACCCAGTACTTC
- | - | TRBJ2-7 | TRBV5-1 | CASSLATGFYEQYF | TGCGCCAGCAGCCTAGCAACAGGGTTCTACGAGCAGTACTTC
- | - | TRBJ2-3 | TRBV20-1 | CSAPSEVRTDTQYF | TGCAGTGCTCCTTCCGAGGTGCGAACAGATACGCAGTATTTT
TRBD2 | few | TRBJ2-7 | TRBV15 | CATSRDHTSGEAQYF | TGTGCCACCAGCAGAGACCACACTAGCGGGGAGGCGCAGTACTTC
- | once | TRBJ2-7 | TRBV20-1 | CSARDLGRGFSGTYEQYF | TGCAGTGCTAGAGATCTAGGCAGGGGGTTTAGCGGGACCTACGAGCAGTACTTC
- | - | TRBJ2-3 | TRBV12-3/TRBV12-4 | CASLGASGTDTQYF | TGTGCCAGCCTGGGGGCCAGTGGCACAGATACGCAGTATTTT
TRBD2 | few | TRBJ2-1 | TRBV7-6 | CASSAGLGYEQFF | TGTGCCAGCAGCGCCGGACTAGGATATGAGCAGTTCTTC
TRBD2 | few | TRBJ2-3 | TRBV10-3 | CAISEFELAGGDTQYF | TGTGCCATCAGTGAGTTCGAACTAGCGGGGGGAGATACGCAGTATTTT
- | - | TRBJ2-7 | TRBV7-9 | CASSTIFYEQYF | TGTGCCAGCAGCACCATATTCTACGAGCAGTACTTC
- | few | TRBJ1-4 | TRBV20-1 | CSARQIGLEKLFF | TGCAGTGCTCGACAGATAGGGCTCGAAAAACTGTTTTTT
TRBD1 | - | TRBJ2-7 | TRBV15 | CATSRGQGASYEQYF | TGTGCCACCAGCAGAGGACAGGGGGCATCTTACGAGCAGTACTTC
- | - | TRBJ2-3 | TRBV29-1 | CSVEDPTRTKTDTQYF | TGCAGCGTTGAAGATCCCACACGAACGAAGACAGATACGCAGTATTTT
- | once | TRBJ2-3 | TRBV7-3 | CASSRGQFTDTQYF | TGTGCCAGCAGCCGTGGACAGTTCACAGATACGCAGTATTTT
- | - | TRBJ2-1 | TRBV11-2 | CASSPSGASRRFF | TGTGCCAGCAGCCCGAGCGGTGCATCCCGGCGGTTCTTC
TRBD2 | - | TRBJ2-2 | TRBV6-7 | CASSYPLAGPNTGELFF | TGTGCCAGCAGTTACCCACTAGCGGGACCGAACACCGGGGAGCTGTTTTTT
- | - | TRBJ1-2 | TRBV9 | CASSPNRHYGYTF | TGTGCCAGCAGCCCAAACAGGCACTATGGCTACACCTTC
- | - | TRBJ1-4 | TRBV10-3 | CAISVTAAFEKLFF | TGTGCCATCAGTGTTACGGCGGCATTCGAAAAACTGTTTTTT
- | - | TRBJ1-4 | TRBV11-2 | CASSFSTLAGEKLFF | TGTGCCAGCAGCTTCTCCACTCTGGCGGGTGAAAAACTGTTTTTT
- | - | TRBJ2-7 | TRBV28 | CASSPMSQGLYEQYF | TGTGCCAGCAGCCCCATGTCCCAGGGTTTGTACGAGCAGTACTTC
- | - | TRBJ2-7 | TRBV12-3/TRBV12-4 | CASSRRETGLHEQYF | TGTGCCAGCAGCCGCCGGGAGACAGGCCTCCACGAGCAGTACTTC
TRBD2 | once | TRBJ2-1 | TRBV20-1 | CSARELAGAHNEQFF | TGCAGTGCTCGGGAACTAGCGGGGGCCCACAATGAGCAGTTCTTC
- | - | TRBJ2-4 | TRBV15 | CATSSLLVKNIQYF | TGTGCCACCAGCAGTCTTCTTGTCAAAAACATTCAGTACTTC
- | - | TRBJ2-5 | TRBV10-3 | CAIGIDEETQYF | TGTGCCATCGGGATAGACGAAGAGACCCAGTACTTC
- | - | TRBJ1-2 | TRBV20-1 | CSATGQNIQGYGYTF | TGCAGTGCTACAGGACAAAATATACAGGGTTATGGCTACACCTTC
TRBD1 | few | TRBJ1-5 | TRBV11-2 | CASSLDRGQSQPQHF | TGTGCCAGCAGCTTGGACAGGGGGCAGAGTCAGCCCCAGCATTTT
- | - | TRBJ1-1 | TRBV11-2 | CASSFDGYTEAFF | TGTGCCAGCAGCTTTGATGGGTACACTGAAGCTTTCTTT
- | - | TRBJ2-2 | TRBV12-3/TRBV12-4 | CASSFQATGELFF | TGTGCCAGCAGTTTTCAGGCTACCGGGGAGCTGTTTTTT
TRBD1 | few | TRBJ2-5 | TRBV29-1 | CSVAETGSIVAQYF | TGCAGCGTTGCAGAGACAGGGTCGATCGTGGCCCAGTACTTC
- | - | TRBJ2-1 | TRBV12-3/TRBV12-4 | CASSLVVVVTQVNNEQFF | TGTGCCAGCAGTTTAGTAGTTGTTGTCACACAGGTAAATAATGAGCAGTTCTTC
TRBD1 | few | TRBJ1-6 | TRBV5-1 | CASSLGTGVNSPLHF | TGCGCCAGCAGCCTCGGGACAGGGGTCAATTCACCCCTCCACTTT
- | - | TRBJ1-1 | TRBV7-8 | CASSYLEGGGNTEAFF | TGTGCCAGCAGCTATTTAGAGGGAGGTGGGAACACTGAAGCTTTCTTT
- | - | TRBJ2-1 | TRBV6-4 | CASSDSAGQFNEQFF | TGTGCCAGCAGTGACAGTGCGGGACAGTTCAATGAGCAGTTCTTC
- | - | TRBJ2-2 | TRBV5-8 | CASSLWVAKNTGELFF | TGTGCCAGCAGCCTATGGGTAGCTAAGAACACCGGGGAGCTGTTTTTT
- | - | TRBJ2-5 | TRBV12-3/TRBV12-4 | CASSLEGGLETQYF | TGTGCCAGCAGTTTAGAAGGTGGTCTCGAGACCCAGTACTTC
TRBD2 | - | TRBJ2-5 | TRBV3-1 | CASSLLAGGQETQYF | TGTGCCAGCAGCCTCTTAGCGGGGGGGCAAGAGACCCAGTACTTC
- | - | TRBJ1-4 | TRBV30 | CAWNSGVNEKLFF | TGTGCCTGGAATTCGGGAGTTAATGAAAAACTGTTTTTT
TRBD2 | once | TRBJ2-1 | TRBV12-3/TRBV12-4 | CASSPTSSHNEQFF | TGTGCCAGCAGTCCGACTAGCTCCCACAATGAGCAGTTCTTC
- | many | TRBJ2-1 | TRBV18 | CASSPLNEQFF | TGTGCCAGCTCACCTTTAAACGAGCAGTTCTTC
TRBD2 | - | TRBJ2-7 | TRBV20-1 | CSARKRGAGEQYF | TGCAGTGCTAGAAAGCGGGGCGCGGGGGAGCAGTACTTC
- | few | TRBJ2-1 | TRBV5-1 | CASAMASPSSYNEQFF | TGCGCCAGCGCGATGGCCTCCCCCAGCTCCTACAATGAGCAGTTCTTC
TRBD1 | few | TRBJ1-1 | TRBV20-1 | CSATDRGVNTEAFF | TGCAGTGCTACAGACAGGGGAGTGAACACTGAAGCTTTCTTT
- | - | TRBJ1-4 | TRBV12-3/TRBV12-4 | CASRGAKLFF | TGTGCCAGCAGGGGGGCTAAACTGTTTTTT